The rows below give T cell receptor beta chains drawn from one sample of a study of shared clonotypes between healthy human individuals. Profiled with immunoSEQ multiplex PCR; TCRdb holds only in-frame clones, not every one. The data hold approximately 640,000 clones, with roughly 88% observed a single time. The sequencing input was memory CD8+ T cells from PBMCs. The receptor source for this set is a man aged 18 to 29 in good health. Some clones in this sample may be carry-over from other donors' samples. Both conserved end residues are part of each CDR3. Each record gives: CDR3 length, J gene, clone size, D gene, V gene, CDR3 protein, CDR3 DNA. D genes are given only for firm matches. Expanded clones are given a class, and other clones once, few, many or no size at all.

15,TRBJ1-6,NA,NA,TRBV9,CASSSRGINNSPLHF,TGTGCCAGCAGCTCCCGGGGGATCAATAATTCACCCCTCCACTTT
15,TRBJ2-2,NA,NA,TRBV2,CASSERASNTGELFF,TGTGCCAGCAGTGAACGGGCTAGCAACACCGGGGAGCTGTTTTTT
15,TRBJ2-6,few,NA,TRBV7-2,CASSLGGFGANVLTF,TGTGCCAGCAGCTTAGGGGGATTTGGGGCCAACGTCCTGACTTTC
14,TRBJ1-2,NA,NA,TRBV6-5,CASSYSADLYGYTF,TGTGCCAGCAGTTACTCGGCAGATCTCTATGGCTACACCTTC
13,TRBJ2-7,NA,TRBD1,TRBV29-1,CSVESGGTYEQYF,TGCAGCGTTGAGTCAGGGGGCACCTACGAGCAGTACTTC
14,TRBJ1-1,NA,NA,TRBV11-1,CASSSRSGGTEAFF,TGTGCCAGCAGCTCCCGCTCCGGGGGCACTGAAGCTTTCTTT
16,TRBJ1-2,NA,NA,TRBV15,CATSRDLLGSNYGYTF,TGTGCCACCAGCAGAGATTTGTTGGGATCCAACTATGGCTACACCTTC
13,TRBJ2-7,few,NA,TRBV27,CASSLGPNYEQYF,TGTGCCAGCAGTTTAGGGCCCAACTACGAGCAGTACTTC
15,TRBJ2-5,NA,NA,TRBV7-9,CASSLRYGGKETQYF,TGTGCCAGCAGCTTAAGATACGGCGGGAAAGAGACCCAGTACTTC
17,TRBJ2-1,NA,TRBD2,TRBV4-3,CASSQEGSGSPYNEQFF,TGCGCCAGCAGCCAAGAAGGTAGCGGGAGCCCCTACAATGAGCAGTTCTTC
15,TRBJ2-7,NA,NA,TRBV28,CASSFRGMVPYEQYF,TGTGCCAGCAGTTTCAGGGGTATGGTCCCCTACGAGCAGTACTTC
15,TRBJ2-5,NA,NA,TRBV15,CATSEGKSNQETQYF,TGTGCCACCAGCGAGGGGAAATCGAATCAAGAGACCCAGTACTTC
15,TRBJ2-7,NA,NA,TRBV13,CASSLHSREVAGKYF,TGTGCCAGCAGCTTACACTCCAGAGAGGTGGCGGGAAAGTACTTC
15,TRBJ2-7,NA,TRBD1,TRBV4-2,CASSLTTGISYEQYF,TGTGCCAGCAGCCTAACGACAGGGATTTCCTACGAGCAGTACTTC
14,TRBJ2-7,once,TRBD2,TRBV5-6,CASSPPSGRDEQYF,TGTGCCAGCAGCCCACCCTCGGGGAGGGACGAGCAGTACTTC
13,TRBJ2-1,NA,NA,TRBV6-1,CASGQRPINEQFF,TGTGCCAGCGGACAGAGGCCTATCAATGAGCAGTTCTTC
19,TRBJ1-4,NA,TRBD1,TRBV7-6,CASSPKTGGRSATNEKLFF,TGTGCCAGCAGCCCAAAGACAGGGGGGAGGTCGGCGACTAATGAAAAACTGTTTTTT
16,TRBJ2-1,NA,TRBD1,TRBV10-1,CASSDSGTAYYNEQFF,TGCGCCAGCAGTGACTCCGGGACAGCTTATTACAATGAGCAGTTCTTC
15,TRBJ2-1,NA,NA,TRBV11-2,CASSDSHFNYNEQFF,TGTGCCAGCAGTGACTCCCATTTCAACTACAATGAGCAGTTCTTC
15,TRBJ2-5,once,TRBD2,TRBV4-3,CASSQGSGRRETQYF,TGCGCCAGCAGCCAAGGAAGCGGGAGGAGGGAGACTCAGTACTTC
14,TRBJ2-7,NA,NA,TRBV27,CASSFSGDRNEQYF,TGTGCCAGCAGTTTCTCCGGGGATCGGAACGAGCAGTACTTC
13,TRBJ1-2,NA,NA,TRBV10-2,CASGGRGLFGYTF,TGCGCCAGCGGCGGGAGAGGGTTGTTCGGCTACACCTTC
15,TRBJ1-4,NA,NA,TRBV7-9,CASSTRESTNEKLFF,TGTGCCAGCAGCACACGAGAGAGTACTAATGAAAAACTGTTTTTT
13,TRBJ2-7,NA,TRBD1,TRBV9,CASSGGTDYEQYF,TGTGCCAGCAGCGGGGGGACAGACTACGAGCAGTACTTC
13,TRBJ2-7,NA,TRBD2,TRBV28,CASSSGRFYEQYF,TGTGCCAGCAGTAGCGGGAGGTTCTACGAGCAGTACTTC
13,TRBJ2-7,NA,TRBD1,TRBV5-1,CASSLWTGIEQYF,TGCGCCAGCAGCTTGTGGACAGGGATCGAGCAGTACTTC
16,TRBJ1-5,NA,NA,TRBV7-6,CASSPSVTNSNQPQHF,TGTGCCAGCAGCCCCTCCGTCACAAATAGCAATCAGCCCCAGCATTTT
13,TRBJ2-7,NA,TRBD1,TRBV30,CAWVGQGTYEQYF,TGTGCCTGGGTCGGACAGGGTACCTACGAGCAGTACTTC
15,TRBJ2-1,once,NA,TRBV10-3,CAIMGGTTPYNEQFF,TGTGCCATCATGGGTGGGACAACTCCCTACAATGAGCAGTTCTTC
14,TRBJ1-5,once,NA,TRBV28,CASRYGEGSQPQHF,TGTGCCAGCAGATACGGGGAGGGGAGTCAGCCCCAGCATTTT
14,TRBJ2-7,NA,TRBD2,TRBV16,CASSQSRVGLDLYF,TGTGCCAGCAGCCAATCTCGAGTGGGACTAGACCTGTACTTC
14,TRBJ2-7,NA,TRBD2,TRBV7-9,CASSLPAGENEQYF,TGTGCCAGCAGCTTACCAGCGGGAGAAAACGAGCAGTACTTC
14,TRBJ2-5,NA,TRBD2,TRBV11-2,CASSLTSGRETQYF,TGTGCCAGCAGCTTAACTTCCGGGAGGGAGACCCAGTACTTC
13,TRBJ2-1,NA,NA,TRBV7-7,CASSPRDKNEQFF,TGTGCCAGCAGTCCCCGGGACAAGAATGAGCAGTTCTTC
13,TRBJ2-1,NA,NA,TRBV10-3,CAILPGPGNEQFF,TGTGCCATCTTGCCGGGACCAGGGAATGAGCAGTTCTTC
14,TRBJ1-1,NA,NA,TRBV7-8,CASSTARGNTEAFF,TGTGCCAGCAGTACCGCGAGGGGTAACACTGAAGCTTTCTTT
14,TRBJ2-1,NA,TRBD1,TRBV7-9,CASSRQGIEHEQFF,TGTGCCAGCAGCCGACAGGGTATAGAACATGAGCAGTTCTTC
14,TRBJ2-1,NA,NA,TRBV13,CASTQGRSYNEQFF,TGTGCCAGCACCCAGGGGCGGTCCTACAATGAGCAGTTCTTC
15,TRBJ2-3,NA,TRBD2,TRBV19,CASSILAGRTDTQYF,TGTGCCAGTAGTATTCTAGCGGGCCGCACAGATACGCAGTATTTT
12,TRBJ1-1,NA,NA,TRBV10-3,CATTQGPTEAFF,TGTGCCACCACCCAGGGGCCCACTGAAGCTTTCTTT
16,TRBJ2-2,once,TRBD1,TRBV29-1,CSVEIATQGAAGELFF,TGCAGCGTTGAAATAGCAACACAGGGGGCCGCCGGGGAGCTGTTTTTT
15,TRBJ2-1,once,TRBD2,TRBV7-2,CASSLEAGAGNEQFF,TGTGCCAGCAGCTTAGAGGCGGGAGCGGGGAATGAGCAGTTCTTC
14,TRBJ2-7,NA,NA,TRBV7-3,CASSHGLLSYEQYF,TGTGCCAGCAGCCATGGACTCCTCTCCTACGAGCAGTACTTC
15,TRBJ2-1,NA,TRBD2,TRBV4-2,CASSLLAGGPNEQFF,TGTGCCAGCAGCCTCCTAGCGGGAGGGCCGAATGAGCAGTTCTTC
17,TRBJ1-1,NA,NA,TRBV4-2,CASSQDVRGPQETEAFF,TGTGCCAGCAGCCAAGATGTCCGGGGGCCCCAAGAAACTGAAGCTTTCTTT
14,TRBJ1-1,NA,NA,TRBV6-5,CASTLRGANDEAFF,TGTGCCAGCACTCTAAGGGGTGCGAATGATGAAGCTTTCTTT
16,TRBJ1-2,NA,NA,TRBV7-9,CASSYLAGTRFDGYTF,TGTGCCAGCAGCTATTTAGCCGGGACACGGTTTGATGGCTACACCTTC
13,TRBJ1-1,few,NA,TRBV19,CASSLTENTEAFF,TGTGCCAGTAGTCTGACAGAGAACACTGAAGCTTTCTTT
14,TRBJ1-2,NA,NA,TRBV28,CASRLQGTNYGYTF,TGTGCCAGCCGTTTACAGGGTACGAACTATGGCTACACCTTC
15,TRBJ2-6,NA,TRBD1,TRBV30,CASTGTGYGANVLTF,TGTGCCTCCACCGGGACAGGGTATGGGGCCAACGTCCTGACTTTC
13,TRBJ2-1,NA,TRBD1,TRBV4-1,CASSQFPGQGLFF,TGCGCCAGCAGTCAGTTCCCGGGACAGGGGCTGTTCTTC
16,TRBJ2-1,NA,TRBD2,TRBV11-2,CASSLVTSGAYNEQFF,TGTGCCAGCAGCTTAGTGACTAGCGGGGCCTACAATGAGCAGTTCTTC
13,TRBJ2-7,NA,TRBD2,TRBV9,CASRASGHYEQYF,TGTGCCAGCAGGGCTAGCGGACACTACGAGCAGTACTTC
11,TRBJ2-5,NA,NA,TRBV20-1,CSAAPGMRQYF,TGCAGTGCCGCCCCCGGCATGAGGCAGTACTTC